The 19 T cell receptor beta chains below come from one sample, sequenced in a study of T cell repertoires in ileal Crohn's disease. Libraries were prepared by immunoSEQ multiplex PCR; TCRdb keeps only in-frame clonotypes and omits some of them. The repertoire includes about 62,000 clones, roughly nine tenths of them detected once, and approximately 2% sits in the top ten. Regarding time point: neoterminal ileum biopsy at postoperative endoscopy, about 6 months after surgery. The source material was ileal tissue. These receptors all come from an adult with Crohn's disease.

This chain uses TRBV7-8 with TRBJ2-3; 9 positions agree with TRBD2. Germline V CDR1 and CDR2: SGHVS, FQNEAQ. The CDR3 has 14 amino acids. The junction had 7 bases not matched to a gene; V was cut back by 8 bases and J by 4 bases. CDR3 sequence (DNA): TGTGCCAGCTATCGCGGGAGGGCTCCAGATACGCAGTATTTT. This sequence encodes CASYRGRAPDTQYF.

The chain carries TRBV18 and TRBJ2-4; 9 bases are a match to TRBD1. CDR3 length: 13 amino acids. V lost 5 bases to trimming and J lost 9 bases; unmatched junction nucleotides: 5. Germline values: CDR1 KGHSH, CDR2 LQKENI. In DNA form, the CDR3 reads TGTGCCAGCTCAAGCGGGACAGGGTTCATTCAGTACTTC. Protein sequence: CASSSGTGFIQYF. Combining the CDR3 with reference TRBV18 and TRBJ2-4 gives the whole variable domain NAGVMQNPRHLVRRRGQEARLRCSPMKGHSHVYWYRQLPEEGLKFMVYLQKENIIDESGMPKERFSAEFPKEGPSILRIQQVVRGDSAAYFCASSSGTGFIQYFGAGTRLSVL.

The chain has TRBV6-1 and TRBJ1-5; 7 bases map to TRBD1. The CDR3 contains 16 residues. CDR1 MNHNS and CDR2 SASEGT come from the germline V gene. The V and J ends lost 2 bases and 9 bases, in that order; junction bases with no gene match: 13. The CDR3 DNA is TGTGCCAGCAGTGAATACAGGGGTTCGGGGTTTCGGCCCCAGCATTTT. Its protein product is CASSEYRGSGFRPQHF.

CDR3: CAWSAPGQPLYEQYF. CDR3 bases: TGTGCCTGGAGTGCTCCGGGACAGCCTCTCTACGAGCAGTACTTC. V usage is TRBV30 and J usage is TRBJ2-7; 7 bases map to TRBD1. V gave up 1 base and J gave up 3 bases; unmatched junction bases: 9. There are 15 residues in the CDR3. The germline gives CDR1 GTSNPN, CDR2 SVGIG (reference sequence).

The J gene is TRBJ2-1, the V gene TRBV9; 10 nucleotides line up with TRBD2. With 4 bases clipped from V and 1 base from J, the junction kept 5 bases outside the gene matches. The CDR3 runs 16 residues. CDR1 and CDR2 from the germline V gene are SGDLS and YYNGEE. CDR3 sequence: CASSSSTSGSYNEQFF. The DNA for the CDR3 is TGTGCCAGCAGCTCCTCGACTAGCGGGTCCTACAATGAGCAGTTCTTC.

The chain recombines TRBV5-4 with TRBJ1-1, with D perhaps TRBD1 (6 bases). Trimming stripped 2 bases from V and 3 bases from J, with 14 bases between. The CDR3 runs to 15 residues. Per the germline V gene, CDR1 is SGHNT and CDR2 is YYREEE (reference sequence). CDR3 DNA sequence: TGTGCCAGCAGCTTACAGGGACGGCGGGACACTGAAGCTTTCTTT. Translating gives CASSLQGRRDTEAFF.

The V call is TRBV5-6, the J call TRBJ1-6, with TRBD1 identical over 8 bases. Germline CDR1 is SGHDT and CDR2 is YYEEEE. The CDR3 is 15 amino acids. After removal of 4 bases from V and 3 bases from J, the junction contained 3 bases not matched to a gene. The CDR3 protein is CASSRDRGYNSPLHF. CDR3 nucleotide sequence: TGTGCCAGCAGCAGAGACAGGGGCTATAATTCACCCCTCCACTTT.

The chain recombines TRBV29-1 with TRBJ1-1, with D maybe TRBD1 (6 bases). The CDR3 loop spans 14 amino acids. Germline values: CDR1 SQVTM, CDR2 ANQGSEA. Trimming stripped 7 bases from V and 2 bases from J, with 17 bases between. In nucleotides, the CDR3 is TGCAGCGCCGAAAACAGGGTTCCCAACACTGAAGCTTTCTTT. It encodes CSAENRVPNTEAFF.

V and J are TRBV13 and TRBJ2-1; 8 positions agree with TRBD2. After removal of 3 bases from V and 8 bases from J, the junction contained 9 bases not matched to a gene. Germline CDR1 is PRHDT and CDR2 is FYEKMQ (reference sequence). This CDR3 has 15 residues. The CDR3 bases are TGTGCCAGCAGCTTCAGGATAAGCGGGAGTGATGAGCAGTTCTTC. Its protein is CASSFRISGSDEQFF.

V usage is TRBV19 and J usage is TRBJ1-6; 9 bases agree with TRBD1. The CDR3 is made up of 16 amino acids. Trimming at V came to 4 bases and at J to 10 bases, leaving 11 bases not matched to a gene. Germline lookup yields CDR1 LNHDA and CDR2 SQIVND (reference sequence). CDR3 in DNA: TGTGCCAGTAGTACGTCGGGACAGGGCATTGCCTCACCCCTCCACTTT. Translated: CASSTSGQGIASPLHF. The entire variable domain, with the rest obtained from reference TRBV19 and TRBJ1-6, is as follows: DGGITQSPKYLFRKEGQNVTLSCEQNLNHDAMYWYRQDPGQGLRLIYYSQIVNDFQKGDIAEGYSVSREKKESFPLTVTSAQKNPTAFYLCASSTSGQGIASPLHFGNGTRLTVT.

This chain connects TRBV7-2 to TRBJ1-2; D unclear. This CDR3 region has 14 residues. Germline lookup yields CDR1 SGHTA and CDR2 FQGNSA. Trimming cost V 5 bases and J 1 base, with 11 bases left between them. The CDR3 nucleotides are TGTGCCAGCAGCCTTGGAGGGAATAACTATGGCTACACCTTC. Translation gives CASSLGGNNYGYTF.

This chain's CDR3 is CASSPNSRGVGQFF. For the CDR3, the DNA is TGTGCCAGCAGTCCAAACTCTCGGGGGGTGGGGCAGTTCTTC. The chain employs TRBV27 and TRBJ2-1; TRBD2 agrees at 7 bases. The CDR3 consists of 14 residues. Germline V CDR1 and CDR2: MNHEY, SMNVEV (reference sequence). The V and J ends lost 5 bases and 12 bases, in that order; junction bases with no gene match: 13.

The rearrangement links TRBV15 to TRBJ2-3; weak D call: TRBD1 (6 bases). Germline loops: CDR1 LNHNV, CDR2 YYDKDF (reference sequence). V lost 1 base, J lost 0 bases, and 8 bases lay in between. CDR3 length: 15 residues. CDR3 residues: CATSRADRSTDTQYF. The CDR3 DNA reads TGTGCCACCAGCAGAGCCGACAGGAGCACAGATACGCAGTATTTT. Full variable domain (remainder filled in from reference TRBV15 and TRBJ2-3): DAMVIQNPRYQVTQFGKPVTLSCSQTLNHNVMYWYQQKSSQAPKLLFHYYDKDFNNEADTPDNFQSRRPNTSFCFLDIRSPGLGDTAMYLCATSRADRSTDTQYFGPGTRLTVL.

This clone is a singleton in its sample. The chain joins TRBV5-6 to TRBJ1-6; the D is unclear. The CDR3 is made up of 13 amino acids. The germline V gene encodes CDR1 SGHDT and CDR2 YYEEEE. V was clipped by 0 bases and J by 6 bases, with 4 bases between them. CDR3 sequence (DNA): TGTGCCAGCAGCTTGGTCGGTAATTCACCCCTCCACTTT. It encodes CASSLVGNSPLHF.

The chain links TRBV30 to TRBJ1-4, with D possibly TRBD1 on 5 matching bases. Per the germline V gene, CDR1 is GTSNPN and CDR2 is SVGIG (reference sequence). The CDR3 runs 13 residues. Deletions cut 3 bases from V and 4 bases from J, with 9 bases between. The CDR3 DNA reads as TGTGCCTGGAGAAAGGGGATTAATGAAAAACTGTTTTTT. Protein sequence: CAWRKGINEKLFF.

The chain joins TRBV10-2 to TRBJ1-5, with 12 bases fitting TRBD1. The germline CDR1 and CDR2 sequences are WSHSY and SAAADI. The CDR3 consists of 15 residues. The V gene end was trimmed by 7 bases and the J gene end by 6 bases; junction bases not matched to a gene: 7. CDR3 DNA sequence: TGCGCCAGCAATAGTAGGGGACAGGGGGCTCAGCCCCAGCATTTT. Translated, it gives CASNSRGQGAQPQHF.

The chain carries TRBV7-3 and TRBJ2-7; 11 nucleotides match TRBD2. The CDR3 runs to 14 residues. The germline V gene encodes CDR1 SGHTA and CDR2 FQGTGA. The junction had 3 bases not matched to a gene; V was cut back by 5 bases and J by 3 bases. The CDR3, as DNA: TGTGCCAGCAGCCCGGGACTAGCGGACTACGAGCAGTACTTC. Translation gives CASSPGLADYEQYF.

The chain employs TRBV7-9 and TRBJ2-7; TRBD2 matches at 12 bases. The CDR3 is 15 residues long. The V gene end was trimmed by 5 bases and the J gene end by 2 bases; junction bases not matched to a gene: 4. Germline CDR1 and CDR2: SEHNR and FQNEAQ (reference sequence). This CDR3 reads CASSRRTSGTYEQYF. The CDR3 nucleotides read TGTGCCAGCAGCCGACGGACTAGCGGGACCTACGAGCAGTACTTC.

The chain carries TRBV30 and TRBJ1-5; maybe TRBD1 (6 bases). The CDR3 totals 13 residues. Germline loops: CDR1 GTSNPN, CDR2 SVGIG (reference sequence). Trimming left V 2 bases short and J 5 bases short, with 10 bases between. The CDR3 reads CAWSSGADQPQHF. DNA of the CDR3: TGTGCCTGGAGTTCAGGGGCCGATCAGCCCCAGCATTTT. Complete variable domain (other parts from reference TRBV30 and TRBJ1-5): SQTIHQWPATLVQPVGSPLSLECTVEGTSNPNLYWYRQAAGRGLQLLFYSVGIGQISSEVPQNLSASRPQDRQFILSSKKLLLSDSGFYLCAWSSGADQPQHFGDGTRLSIL.